The sequence of this TCR beta chain was determined in a study of shared clonotypes between healthy human individuals. This clone was seen a few times. Antigen unknown. The table came from immunoSEQ multiplex PCR; TCRdb's copy has only in-frame clones and leaves some out. The table shows roughly 2,500,000 clones, with roughly 93% occurring only once. Study conclusions and caveats: Clonotype sharing among donors was thought likely to change with sequencing depth.

V trimming: 5 bases; J trimming: 3 bases; junction bases outside the gene matches: 9. Germline V lookup: CDR1 MDHEN, CDR2 SYDVKM. The CDR3 has 15 amino acids. Sequenced sample: naive CD4+ T cells from PBMCs. Subset denoted: CD45RA+ positively selected. The sequence was collected from a young man in good health. Some clones in this sample may be carry-over from other donors' samples. The gene calls are TRBV28 and TRBJ2-7, with 8 positions matching TRBD1. The CDR3 protein is CASSPTDRDHYEQYF. The DNA for the CDR3 is TGTGCCAGCAGTCCAACGGACAGGGACCACTACGAGCAGTACTTC.